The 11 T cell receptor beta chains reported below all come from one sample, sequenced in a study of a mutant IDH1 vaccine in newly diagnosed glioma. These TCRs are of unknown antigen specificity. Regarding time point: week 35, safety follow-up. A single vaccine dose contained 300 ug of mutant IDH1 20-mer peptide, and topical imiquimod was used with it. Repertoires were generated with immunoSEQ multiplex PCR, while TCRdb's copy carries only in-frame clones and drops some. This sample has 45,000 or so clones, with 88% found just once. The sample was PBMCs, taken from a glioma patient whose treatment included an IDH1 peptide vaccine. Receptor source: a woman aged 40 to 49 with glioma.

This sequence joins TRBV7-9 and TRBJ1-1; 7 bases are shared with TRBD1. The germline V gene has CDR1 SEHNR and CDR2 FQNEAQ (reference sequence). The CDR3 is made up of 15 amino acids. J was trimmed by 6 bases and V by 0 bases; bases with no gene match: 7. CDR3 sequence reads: CASSLASGGWSEAFF. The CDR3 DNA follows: TGTGCCAGCAGCTTAGCCTCAGGGGGTTGGTCTGAAGCTTTCTTT.

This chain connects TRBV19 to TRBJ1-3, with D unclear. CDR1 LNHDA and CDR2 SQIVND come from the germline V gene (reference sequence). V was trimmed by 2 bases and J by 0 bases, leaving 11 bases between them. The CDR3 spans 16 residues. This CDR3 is CASSISYSISGNTIYF. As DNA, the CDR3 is TGTGCCAGTAGTATATCTTACAGCATCTCTGGAAACACCATATATTTT.

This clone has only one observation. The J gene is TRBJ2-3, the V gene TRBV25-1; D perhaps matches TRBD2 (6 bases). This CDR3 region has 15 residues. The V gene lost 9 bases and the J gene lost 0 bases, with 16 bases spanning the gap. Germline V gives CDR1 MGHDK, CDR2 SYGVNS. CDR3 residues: CASKRGSGSTDTQYF. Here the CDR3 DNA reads TGTGCCAGTAAGCGTGGTAGCGGTAGCACAGATACGCAGTATTTT.

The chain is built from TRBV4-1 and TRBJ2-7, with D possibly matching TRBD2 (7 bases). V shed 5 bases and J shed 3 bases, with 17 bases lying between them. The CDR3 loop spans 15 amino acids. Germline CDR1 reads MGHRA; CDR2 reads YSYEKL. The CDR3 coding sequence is TGCGCCAGCAGCGGGGGGCAGCGGGATGTCTACGAGCAGTACTTC. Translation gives CASSGGQRDVYEQYF.

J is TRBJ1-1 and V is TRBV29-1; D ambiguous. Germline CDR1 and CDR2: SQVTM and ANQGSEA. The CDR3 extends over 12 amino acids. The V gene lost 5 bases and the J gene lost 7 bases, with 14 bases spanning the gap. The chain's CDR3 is CSVRGPPDEAFF. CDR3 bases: TGCAGCGTTCGGGGTCCTCCCGATGAAGCTTTCTTT.

The CDR3 protein is CASSLGGGNQPQHF. The CDR3 nucleotides are TGTGCCAGCAGCTTGGGAGGGGGGAATCAGCCCCAGCATTTT. The chain uses TRBV5-5 and TRBJ1-5, with a possible D match to TRBD1 (6 bases). Trimming left V 0 bases short and J 4 bases short, with 8 bases between. The CDR3 extends over 14 amino acids. Germline assignment: CDR1 SGHKS and CDR2 YYEKEE (reference sequence).

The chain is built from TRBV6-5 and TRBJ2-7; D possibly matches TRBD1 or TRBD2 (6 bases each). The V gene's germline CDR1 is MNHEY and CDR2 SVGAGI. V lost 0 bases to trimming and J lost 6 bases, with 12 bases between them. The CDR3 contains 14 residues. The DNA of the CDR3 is TGTGCCAGCAGTTACTCGAGGGGGGCGGCCGAGCAGTACTTC. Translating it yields CASSYSRGAAEQYF.

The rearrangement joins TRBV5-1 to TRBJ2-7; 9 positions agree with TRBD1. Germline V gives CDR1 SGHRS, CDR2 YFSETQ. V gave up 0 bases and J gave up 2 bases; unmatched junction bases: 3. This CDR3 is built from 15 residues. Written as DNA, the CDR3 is TGCGCCAGCAGCTTGGTGGGGACAGGGACCTACGAGCAGTACTTC. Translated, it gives CASSLVGTGTYEQYF.

CDR3 sequence (DNA): TGTGCCAGCAGCGATCCTGACCGGGACAGAGCCTATGGCTACACCTTC. Residues: CASSDPDRDRAYGYTF. This rearrangement joins TRBV2 to TRBJ1-2; 7 bases fit TRBD1. Unmatched junction bases numbered 14, after V lost 6 bases and J lost 4 bases. The CDR3 contains 16 residues. Per the germline V gene, CDR1 is SNHLY and CDR2 is FYNNEI.

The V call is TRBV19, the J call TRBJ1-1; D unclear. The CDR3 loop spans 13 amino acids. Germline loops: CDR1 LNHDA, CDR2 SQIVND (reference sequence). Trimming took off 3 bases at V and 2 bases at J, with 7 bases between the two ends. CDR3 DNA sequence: TGTGCCAGTAGTATTACCAGAAACACTGAAGCTTTCTTT. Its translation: CASSITRNTEAFF.

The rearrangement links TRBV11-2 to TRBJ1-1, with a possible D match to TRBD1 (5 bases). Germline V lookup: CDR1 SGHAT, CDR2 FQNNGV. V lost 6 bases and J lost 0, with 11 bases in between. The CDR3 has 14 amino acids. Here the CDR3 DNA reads TGTGCCAGCAGGGTAGGGGTGGTGAACACTGAAGCTTTCTTT. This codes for CASRVGVVNTEAFF.